This T cell receptor (beta chain) originates from a study of T cells after yellow fever vaccination. The V end was cut by 4 bases, the J end by 4 bases, with 13 bases between. CDR1 and CDR2 from the germline V gene are SGHRS and YFSETQ. The CDR3 spans 14 residues. In this sample, this clonotype turned up many times. Via MiXCR, TCRdb re-called the 5' RACE reads, giving one row per CDR3 protein. Of around 26,000 distinct CDR3 sequences listed, 3.4% are singletons. The receptor's source is a man aged 18 to 29 who received the YFV17D yellow fever vaccine. V and J are TRBV5-1 and TRBJ2-3; D tentatively reads TRBD1 or TRBD2 (5 bases each). This specimen was PBMCs, either bulk or a sorted T-cell subset (CD4+, CD8+, memory, or dextramer-sorted; not recorded which), taken around 45 days after the first yellow fever vaccination. The CDR3 reads CASSRDGFADTQYF. The CDR3 nucleotides are TGCGCCAGCAGCAGGGACGGTTTCGCAGATACGCAGTATTTT.